This T cell receptor beta chain was sequenced during a study of shared clonotypes between healthy human individuals. The CDR3 covers 15 residues. Trimming took 3 bases from V and 0 from J, leaving 11 bases between them. The V gene's germline CDR1 is ENHRY and CDR2 SYGVKD. Some clones are missing from TCRdb's copy, which holds only in-frame ones; the method was immunoSEQ multiplex PCR. The sample includes 2 million or so clones, just under 95% of them seen just once. Naive CD8 isolation took CD45RO-negative cells positively selected for CCR7 and excluded terminally differentiated effector memory CD45RA+ cells.

V gene TRBV10-3 combines with J gene TRBJ1-1; D possibly corresponds to TRBD1 (6 bases). The sample consisted of naive CD8+ T cells sorted from blood. The origin of this receptor is a young man in good health. The DNA for the CDR3 is TGTGCCATCAGTGACCCGACAGGCATGAACACTGAAGCTTTCTTT. Its translation is CAISDPTGMNTEAFF.